Listed here are 15 T cell receptor beta chains from one sample, sequenced in a study of Tregs in tolerant kidney transplant recipients (dated by TCRdb to between 2017 and 2020). Library method: the immunoSEQ multiplex PCR assay. In TCRdb, the immuneACCESS table is reduced to in-frame sequences with V and J assigned. These tables do not hold every clone; where another copy was compared, an unresolved V gene accounts for under half, and the others remain unexplained. The sample table records about 52,000 clones; roughly nine tenths of these occur just once. The top ten hold roughly 15% of the sample. Related donors were used in the transplants with nonmyeloablative bone marrow transplantation, and mixed chimerism was transient in the human trials. The sample consisted of CD8+ T cells from blood (PBMCs), taken 24 months after the transplant. The receptors were sampled from a human patient who received a combined kidney and bone marrow transplant. After a transplant, some T cells may have been passed on by the graft donor.

This sequence joins TRBV4-3 and TRBJ2-2; 11 nucleotides align to TRBD2. CDR1 LGHNA and CDR2 YSLEER come from the germline V gene. This CDR3 spans 16 amino acids. J was trimmed by 3 bases and V by 3 bases; bases with no gene match: 3. CDR3 in amino acids: CASSQGLADYTGELFF. In DNA, the CDR3 is TGCGCCAGCAGCCAGGGACTAGCGGATTACACCGGGGAGCTGTTTTTT.

The V gene is TRBV13, the J gene TRBJ2-3; tentatively, D is TRBD1 (5 bases). The CDR3 sequence is 12 residues long. Germline V gene sequence: CDR1 PRHDT, CDR2 FYEKMQ (reference sequence). Trimming removed 5 bases from V and 13 bases from J, with 16 bases in between. The CDR3 coding sequence is TGTGCCAGCAGCATGGGGCAGGAGATGGAGTATTTT. Translation: CASSMGQEMEYF.

Worth noting for this clone: Germline is not matched at one junction end, which may reflect a read error. Written as DNA, the CDR3 is TGTGCCAGCAGCGTAGGATCAGGGACTAATTCCCCCCTCCACTTT. Amino acids: CASSVGSGTNSPLHF. The rearrangement uses TRBV9 and TRBJ1-6; D possibly corresponds to TRBD1 (5 bases). The CDR3 has 15 residues. Germline CDR1 is SGDLS and CDR2 is YYNGEE.

This clone was counted between two and nine times. This chain uses TRBV7-9 with TRBJ1-2; 8 positions match TRBD1. The CDR3 consists of 15 residues. From germline, CDR1 is SEHNR and CDR2 FQNEAQ (reference sequence). The J segment lost 4 bases and the V segment lost 5 bases, leaving 9 bases of the junction unmatched. The CDR3 DNA is TGTGCCAGCAGCCTTCTCAGGGGGCCCGGCTATGGCTACACCTTC. It translates to CASSLLRGPGYGYTF.

This chain joins TRBV6-1 and TRBJ2-1; no reliable D call. Germline CDR1 reads MNHNS; CDR2 reads SASEGT. This CDR3 contains 15 residues. V was shortened by 2 bases and J by 6 bases, with 14 bases between the two germline ends. CDR3 protein: CASSETGYPPNEQFF. The CDR3 DNA reads TGTGCCAGCAGTGAAACGGGTTATCCACCCAATGAGCAGTTCTTC.

This CDR3 is CASSLTGGVQPQHF. CDR3 sequence (DNA): TGTGCCAGCAGTCTTACAGGGGGCGTTCAGCCCCAGCATTTT. The chain couples TRBV27 to TRBJ1-5; 9 bases map to TRBD1. The V and J ends lost 5 bases and 6 bases, in that order; junction bases with no gene match: 5. The CDR3 length is 14 residues. The V gene's germline CDR1 is MNHEY and CDR2 SMNVEV (reference sequence).

V and J are TRBV11-3 and TRBJ2-2, with 7 nucleotides matching TRBD2. The CDR3 contains 13 residues. V shed 0 bases, J shed 13 bases, and the junction held 5 bases outside the gene matches. The germline V gene encodes CDR1 SGHNT and CDR2 YENEEA. The CDR3 sequence is CASSLDNGGRLFF. For the CDR3, the DNA is TGTGCCAGCAGCTTAGATAACGGGGGGAGGCTGTTTTTT.

CDR3 nucleotide sequence: TGTGCCAGCAGCTTGGGGCTAGAGTCCTACGAGCAGTACTTC. It translates to CASSLGLESYEQYF. The chain is built from TRBV5-4 and TRBJ2-7, with D unclear. There are 14 residues in the CDR3. Looked up from germline, CDR1 is SGHNT and CDR2 is YYREEE (reference sequence). Trimming stripped 0 bases from V and 1 base from J, with 8 bases between.

The genes are TRBV7-9 and TRBJ2-1; 10 bases match TRBD2. The J segment lost 4 bases and the V segment lost 6 bases, leaving 9 bases of the junction unmatched. This CDR3 spans 16 amino acids. Per germline, CDR1 SEHNR and CDR2 FQNEAQ (reference sequence). The CDR3 loop is CASSLQGLAEYNEQFF. The CDR3 DNA follows: TGTGCCAGCAGTCTACAAGGACTAGCGGAGTACAATGAGCAGTTCTTC.

The chain recombines TRBV7-3 with TRBJ2-2; 7 nucleotides align to TRBD2. The V gene end was trimmed by 8 bases and the J gene end by 6 bases; junction bases not matched to a gene: 3. The CDR3 spans 12 residues. Germline V gene lookup returns CDR1 SGHTA and CDR2 FQGTGA. The CDR3 sequence is CASWGGAGELFF. DNA for the CDR3: TGTGCCAGCTGGGGAGGGGCCGGGGAGCTGTTTTTT.

The genes are TRBV9 and TRBJ2-3; TRBD2 agrees at 9 bases. CDR3 length equals 16 residues. The V and J ends lost 1 base and 6 bases, in that order; junction bases with no gene match: 9. Germline V gene lookup returns CDR1 SGDLS and CDR2 YYNGEE. The DNA for the CDR3 is TGTGCCAGCAGCGTAAGTGACAGCGGGGGGTCCGATACGCAGTATTTT. Translated: CASSVSDSGGSDTQYF.

The chain carries TRBV19 and TRBJ2-2; no firm D call. CDR1 and CDR2 from the germline V gene are LNHDA and SQIVND (reference sequence). The V and J ends lost 1 base and 0 bases respectively, with 3 bases between them. This CDR3 has 14 residues. CDR3 residues: CASSIVANTGELFF. Here the CDR3 DNA reads TGTGCCAGTAGTATAGTAGCGAACACCGGGGAGCTGTTTTTT.

This rearrangement joins TRBV2 to TRBJ1-1; D is possibly TRBD1 (5 bases). The CDR3 has 13 residues. V was clipped by 6 bases and J by 4 bases, with 12 bases between them. Per the germline V gene, CDR1 is SNHLY and CDR2 is FYNNEI. The CDR3 protein is CASRSMGGTEAFF. The CDR3 DNA is TGTGCCAGCAGGTCCATGGGGGGCACTGAAGCTTTCTTT.

This clone was counted a single time. The chain has TRBV13 and TRBJ2-1, with D perhaps matching TRBD2 (6 bases). Germline V lookup: CDR1 PRHDT, CDR2 FYEKMQ (reference sequence). The germline V and J ends were trimmed by 6 bases and 2 bases, with 17 bases remaining between them. The CDR3 consists of 16 residues. The CDR3 here is CASSRGGVSPYNEQFF. CDR3 bases: TGTGCCAGCAGTAGGGGAGGAGTATCCCCCTACAATGAGCAGTTCTTC.

The chain couples TRBV9 to TRBJ1-2; 7 bases fit TRBD1. The CDR3 has 16 amino acids. Germline-derived CDR1 and CDR2 are SGDLS and YYNGEE. V dropped 0 bases and J dropped 4; count of bases not matched to a gene: 9. The CDR3 nucleotides are TGTGCCAGCAGCGTAGCTCGGGACAGAGGATTCTATGGCTACACCTTC. Its translation: CASSVARDRGFYGYTF.